This TCR beta chain was documented in a study of T cells in Graves' hyperthyroidism and ophthalmopathy. Study-wide findings and caveats: Separating ophthalmopathy from stable hyperthyroidism was achieved by a 13 V-J model. Among clonotypes expanded in thyroid above 0.001, most were also found in blood. With a median lead of around 5.9 months before onset, the model predicted ophthalmopathy.

Concerning this clonotype itself: Antigen: not known.

V trimming: 4 bases; J trimming: 3 bases; junction bases outside the gene matches: 6. CDR1 is LNHDA and CDR2 is SQIVND in the germline V gene (reference sequence). This CDR3 has 16 amino acids. Lactation, pregnancy, other autoimmune disease or uncontrolled infection excluded patients. Researchers amplified the TCR beta CDR3 regions from RNA transcripts. The HTBI primer set was used in a first-round RT-PCR of the TCR CDR3. TCRdb re-called the multiplex PCR reads with MiXCR, one entry per CDR3 protein. The sample lists about 500,000 distinct CDR3 sequences, about 16% seen once, with around 32% in the top ten.

The sequenced sample was blood. This chain links TRBV19 with TRBJ1-5, with 10 nucleotides matching TRBD1. The receptor's source is a woman aged 30 to 39 with Graves' ophthalmopathy. Written as DNA, the CDR3 is TGTGCCAGTAGTACCGGGACAGGGGTCCTCAATCAGCCCCAGCATTTT. Translation: CASSTGTGVLNQPQHF.